A selection of T cell receptor beta chains follows, all from one sample in a study of T cells after yellow fever vaccination. TCRdb reprocessed the 5' RACE reads via MiXCR and lists one record per CDR3 protein. The sample yields about 580,000 distinct CDR3 sequences, approximately 16% seen once. Sequenced material: PBMCs, taken 5 days after the first yellow fever vaccination. All receptors derive from a man between 18 and 35 years old who received the YFV17D yellow fever vaccine. Each CDR3 is given with its conserved first and last residue. The order of the fields is J gene, V gene, clone size, D gene, CDR3 protein, CDR3 DNA. A D gene is named only where the DNA matches it firmly. Clone size is shown for a subset of rows, as once, few, many or a class of expanded clone.

j_call: TRBJ2-1; v_call: TRBV5-1; clone_size: few; d_call: .; cdr3_aa: CASSLGQRENEQFF; cdr3_nt: TGCGCCAGCAGCTTGGGACAGAGAGAGAATGAGCAGTTCTTC
j_call: TRBJ1-6; v_call: TRBV4-1; clone_size: .; d_call: .; cdr3_aa: CASSHPGGGSYNSPLHF; cdr3_nt: TGCGCCAGCAGCCATCCCGGGGGAGGCTCCTATAATTCACCCCTCCACTTT
j_call: TRBJ2-3; v_call: TRBV7-2; clone_size: few; d_call: TRBD2; cdr3_aa: CASSLDSGGPQYF; cdr3_nt: TGTGCCAGCAGCTTGGATAGCGGGGGCCCCCAGTATTTT
j_call: TRBJ1-1; v_call: TRBV6-1; clone_size: few; d_call: .; cdr3_aa: CASSTIGRTEAFF; cdr3_nt: TGTGCCAGCAGTACGATCGGACGCACTGAAGCTTTCTTT
j_call: TRBJ2-7; v_call: TRBV27; clone_size: .; d_call: .; cdr3_aa: CASGSGGNEQYF; cdr3_nt: TGTGCCAGCGGGTCCGGAGGGAACGAGCAGTACTTC
j_call: TRBJ2-5; v_call: TRBV5-1; clone_size: once; d_call: .; cdr3_aa: CASSSGVATAGTQYF; cdr3_nt: TGCGCCAGCAGCTCCGGAGTCGCAACCGCAGGGACCCAGTACTTC
j_call: TRBJ2-3; v_call: TRBV20-1; clone_size: .; d_call: .; cdr3_aa: CSALQGTDTQYF; cdr3_nt: TGCAGTGCGCTACAGGGCACAGATACGCAGTATTTT
j_call: TRBJ2-2; v_call: TRBV27; clone_size: few; d_call: .; cdr3_aa: CASSLGASWGGELFF; cdr3_nt: TGTGCCAGCAGTTTGGGGGCCTCCTGGGGCGGGGAGCTGTTTTTT
j_call: TRBJ2-7; v_call: TRBV6-6; clone_size: .; d_call: .; cdr3_aa: CATGQGPEQYF; cdr3_nt: TGTGCCACCGGCCAGGGCCCCGAGCAGTACTTC
j_call: TRBJ2-1; v_call: TRBV5-6; clone_size: few; d_call: .; cdr3_aa: CASSPHLGKAYNEQFF; cdr3_nt: TGTGCCAGCAGCCCGCATCTGGGGAAGGCTTACAATGAGCAGTTCTTC
j_call: TRBJ2-1; v_call: TRBV29-1; clone_size: .; d_call: TRBD1; cdr3_aa: CSVQTGMYNEQFF; cdr3_nt: TGCAGCGTTCAGACAGGGATGTACAATGAGCAGTTCTTC
j_call: TRBJ2-1; v_call: TRBV5-6; clone_size: .; d_call: .; cdr3_aa: CASSSLDLAWFF; cdr3_nt: TGTGCCAGCAGCTCTCTGGACCTAGCGTGGTTCTTC
j_call: TRBJ1-1; v_call: TRBV5-1; clone_size: many; d_call: TRBD1; cdr3_aa: CASSRDESGGTEAFF; cdr3_nt: TGCGCCAGCAGCAGGGATGAGTCAGGGGGCACTGAAGCTTTCTTT
j_call: TRBJ2-1; v_call: TRBV5-1; clone_size: .; d_call: TRBD1; cdr3_aa: CASSESQGDISYNEQFF; cdr3_nt: TGCGCCAGCAGCGAGTCTCAGGGGGATATCTCCTACAATGAGCAGTTCTTC
j_call: TRBJ2-5; v_call: TRBV4-3; clone_size: many; d_call: TRBD2; cdr3_aa: CASSQLAGGLETQYF; cdr3_nt: TGCGCCAGCAGCCAACTAGCGGGGGGGCTGGAGACCCAGTACTTC
j_call: TRBJ2-2; v_call: TRBV12-3/TRBV12-4; clone_size: .; d_call: TRBD2; cdr3_aa: CASSFSAGVGTGELFF; cdr3_nt: TGTGCCAGCAGTTTTTCGGCGGGGGTGGGCACCGGGGAGCTGTTTTTT
j_call: TRBJ2-2; v_call: TRBV7-3; clone_size: few; d_call: TRBD1; cdr3_aa: CASSLPTGGGELFF; cdr3_nt: TGTGCCAGCAGCCTACCGACAGGGGGCGGGGAGCTGTTTTTT
j_call: TRBJ2-5; v_call: TRBV5-1; clone_size: .; d_call: TRBD1; cdr3_aa: CASSFLRTGEETQYF; cdr3_nt: TGCGCCAGCAGCTTTCTTCGGACAGGCGAAGAGACCCAGTACTTC
j_call: TRBJ1-1; v_call: TRBV5-5; clone_size: .; d_call: .; cdr3_aa: CASSLDTDEAFF; cdr3_nt: TGTGCCAGCAGCTTGGATACAGATGAAGCTTTCTTT
j_call: TRBJ2-5; v_call: TRBV5-4; clone_size: .; d_call: TRBD1; cdr3_aa: CASSLDRGKDETQYF; cdr3_nt: TGTGCCAGCAGCCTGGACAGGGGGAAGGATGAGACCCAGTACTTC
j_call: TRBJ1-3; v_call: TRBV6-1; clone_size: few; d_call: .; cdr3_aa: CASSRTLSGNTIYF; cdr3_nt: TGTGCCAGCAGCAGGACACTCTCTGGAAACACCATATATTTT
j_call: TRBJ1-5; v_call: TRBV6-1; clone_size: .; d_call: TRBD1; cdr3_aa: CAARRGRGGNQPQHF; cdr3_nt: TGTGCCGCAAGGAGGGGGCGGGGGGGCAATCAGCCCCAGCATTTT
j_call: TRBJ1-2; v_call: TRBV7-9; clone_size: .; d_call: .; cdr3_aa: CASTTSVPYGYTF; cdr3_nt: TGTGCCAGCACTACTTCGGTACCCTATGGCTACACCTTC
j_call: TRBJ2-5; v_call: TRBV12-3/TRBV12-4; clone_size: .; d_call: .; cdr3_aa: CASSPSPAWSYF; cdr3_nt: TGTGCCAGCAGCCCGAGCCCTGCCTGGAGCTACTTC
j_call: TRBJ2-2; v_call: TRBV4-3; clone_size: .; d_call: .; cdr3_aa: CASSQETGKGGELFF; cdr3_nt: TGCGCCAGCAGCCAAGAAACGGGGAAGGGCGGGGAGCTGTTTTTT
j_call: TRBJ2-3; v_call: TRBV5-5; clone_size: .; d_call: .; cdr3_aa: CASRDHLWDSTDTQYF; cdr3_nt: TGTGCCAGCAGGGACCACCTATGGGACAGCACAGATACGCAGTATTTT
j_call: TRBJ1-4; v_call: TRBV20-1; clone_size: few; d_call: .; cdr3_aa: CSARRVEGNEKLFF; cdr3_nt: TGCAGTGCTAGACGCGTGGAGGGGAATGAAAAACTGTTTTTT
j_call: TRBJ2-5; v_call: TRBV5-6; clone_size: few; d_call: TRBD1; cdr3_aa: CASSENTGGETQYF; cdr3_nt: TGTGCCAGCAGCGAAAATACAGGGGGAGAGACCCAGTACTTC
j_call: TRBJ2-6; v_call: TRBV5-8; clone_size: .; d_call: TRBD1; cdr3_aa: CASRTGVGANVLTF; cdr3_nt: TGTGCCAGCAGAACAGGGGTTGGGGCCAACGTCCTGACTTTC
j_call: TRBJ1-1; v_call: TRBV20-1; clone_size: few; d_call: .; cdr3_aa: CSARQFHTEAFF; cdr3_nt: TGCAGTGCTAGACAGTTTCACACTGAAGCTTTCTTT
j_call: TRBJ2-7; v_call: TRBV18; clone_size: .; d_call: .; cdr3_aa: CASSPSGPAYEQYF; cdr3_nt: TGTGCCAGCTCACCATCCGGGCCCGCCTACGAGCAGTACTTC
j_call: TRBJ2-3; v_call: TRBV12-3/TRBV12-4; clone_size: .; d_call: TRBD2; cdr3_aa: CASSPLAGGPGDTQYF; cdr3_nt: TGTGCCAGCAGCCCTCTAGCGGGGGGGCCGGGGGATACGCAGTATTTT
j_call: TRBJ1-1; v_call: TRBV20-1; clone_size: many; d_call: .; cdr3_aa: CSAMVAMNTEAFF; cdr3_nt: TGCAGTGCTATGGTGGCCATGAACACTGAAGCTTTCTTT
j_call: TRBJ2-3; v_call: TRBV27; clone_size: .; d_call: TRBD2; cdr3_aa: CASSLHLAASGGGDTQYF; cdr3_nt: TGTGCCAGCAGTTTACATTTAGCGGCTAGCGGGGGGGGAGATACGCAGTATTTT
j_call: TRBJ1-2; v_call: TRBV19; clone_size: few; d_call: .; cdr3_aa: CASSTRGDGYTF; cdr3_nt: TGTGCCAGTAGTACGCGTGGGGATGGCTACACCTTC
j_call: TRBJ1-2; v_call: TRBV3-1; clone_size: .; d_call: .; cdr3_aa: CASNPGGQNYGYIF; cdr3_nt: TGTGCCAGCAACCCCGGGGGCCAAAACTATGGCTACATCTTC
j_call: TRBJ1-1; v_call: TRBV29-1; clone_size: .; d_call: TRBD1; cdr3_aa: CSVEGQGGTEAFF; cdr3_nt: TGCAGCGTAGAAGGACAGGGAGGGACTGAAGCTTTCTTT
j_call: TRBJ1-2; v_call: TRBV12-3/TRBV12-4; clone_size: few; d_call: .; cdr3_aa: CASSLDLQRGYTF; cdr3_nt: TGTGCCAGCAGTTTAGATCTCCAGCGGGGCTACACCTTC
j_call: TRBJ1-2; v_call: TRBV29-1; clone_size: few; d_call: TRBD1; cdr3_aa: CSVVYTDRGNYGYTF; cdr3_nt: TGCAGCGTTGTGTATACGGACAGGGGGAACTATGGCTACACCTTC
j_call: TRBJ1-1; v_call: TRBV5-1; clone_size: .; d_call: .; cdr3_aa: CASSLLGVENTEAFF; cdr3_nt: TGCGCCAGCAGCTTGTTGGGGGTTGAGAACACTGAAGCTTTCTTT
j_call: TRBJ1-5; v_call: TRBV19; clone_size: .; d_call: .; cdr3_aa: CASRNPGHPNQPQHF; cdr3_nt: TGTGCCAGTAGAAACCCGGGACACCCAAATCAGCCCCAGCATTTT
j_call: TRBJ2-1; v_call: TRBV28; clone_size: once; d_call: TRBD2; cdr3_aa: CASSSTSAPYNEQFF; cdr3_nt: TGTGCCAGCAGTTCCACTAGCGCTCCCTACAATGAGCAGTTCTTC
j_call: TRBJ2-2; v_call: TRBV6-1; clone_size: .; d_call: .; cdr3_aa: CASSRRGNTGELFF; cdr3_nt: TGTGCCAGCAGCCGCAGGGGAAACACCGGGGAGCTGTTTTTT
j_call: TRBJ2-2; v_call: TRBV5-1; clone_size: .; d_call: TRBD1; cdr3_aa: CATKDRVATGELFF; cdr3_nt: TGCGCCACCAAAGACAGGGTGGCCACCGGGGAGCTGTTTTTT
j_call: TRBJ2-5; v_call: TRBV5-1; clone_size: .; d_call: .; cdr3_aa: CASSLGAGASETQYF; cdr3_nt: TGCGCCAGCAGCTTGGGTGCGGGGGCCTCCGAGACCCAGTACTTC
j_call: TRBJ2-3; v_call: TRBV29-1; clone_size: few; d_call: TRBD2; cdr3_aa: CSVTSGVQRDTQYF; cdr3_nt: TGCAGCGTTACTAGCGGGGTCCAGCGAGATACGCAGTATTTT
j_call: TRBJ2-5; v_call: TRBV5-1; clone_size: few; d_call: TRBD2; cdr3_aa: CASSLRLAGRTIEETQYF; cdr3_nt: TGCGCCAGCAGCTTGAGACTAGCGGGGCGGACAATCGAGGAGACCCAGTACTTC
j_call: TRBJ2-1; v_call: TRBV6-2/TRBV6-3; clone_size: .; d_call: TRBD2; cdr3_aa: CASERRRAGGEYNEQFF; cdr3_nt: TGTGCCAGCGAGCGCCGGAGGGCCGGGGGGGAATACAATGAGCAGTTCTTC
j_call: TRBJ2-2; v_call: TRBV12-3/TRBV12-4; clone_size: many; d_call: TRBD2; cdr3_aa: CASSSGGYTGELFF; cdr3_nt: TGTGCCAGCAGCTCGGGGGGTTACACCGGGGAGCTGTTTTTT
j_call: TRBJ2-7; v_call: TRBV29-1; clone_size: many; d_call: TRBD2; cdr3_aa: CSVLKLAGTSYEQYF; cdr3_nt: TGCAGCGTCCTTAAACTAGCGGGCACCTCCTACGAGCAGTACTTC
j_call: TRBJ1-5; v_call: TRBV6-5; clone_size: .; d_call: .; cdr3_aa: CASSPLGGPQHF; cdr3_nt: TGTGCCAGCAGCCCTCTCGGGGGACCCCAGCATTTT
j_call: TRBJ2-5; v_call: TRBV9; clone_size: few; d_call: .; cdr3_aa: CASSVDGRETQYF; cdr3_nt: TGTGCCAGCAGCGTAGACGGTCGAGAGACCCAGTACTTC
j_call: TRBJ2-1; v_call: TRBV6-2/TRBV6-3; clone_size: few; d_call: TRBD1; cdr3_aa: CAINDRGKYNEQFF; cdr3_nt: TGTGCCATCAACGACAGGGGAAAGTACAATGAGCAGTTCTTC